A selection of T cell receptor beta chains follows, all from one sample in a study of graft-versus-host responses after intestinal transplantation. No antigen is known for these receptors. Libraries were prepared by immunoSEQ multiplex PCR; TCRdb keeps only in-frame clonotypes and omits some of them. This sample yields about 61,000 clones, of which roughly 93% are seen a single time; approximately 0.4% belongs to the top ten. The sample consisted of unstimulated CD4+ T cells sorted from spleen or lymph node cells, taken before transplant. Receptors originate from a human donor who was the organ donor for an intestinal transplant. Both conserved end residues are part of each CDR3. The D gene is left open where the match is weak.

J,D,V,CDR3,DNA
TRBJ2-1,TRBD2,TRBV27,CASSLSTSGAYNEQFF,TGTGCCAGCAGTCTATCGACTAGCGGGGCTTACAATGAGCAGTTCTTC
TRBJ1-2,TRBD1,TRBV15,CATSRGTGGNYGYTF,TGTGCCACCAGCAGAGGGACAGGGGGAAACTATGGCTACACCTTC
TRBJ2-2,.,TRBV6-6,CASIGTALNTGELFF,TGTGCCAGCATCGGGACTGCCCTGAACACCGGGGAGCTGTTTTTT
TRBJ2-5,TRBD1,TRBV6-5,CASSLRTGGETQYF,TGTGCCAGCAGCCTACGCACAGGGGGGGAGACCCAGTACTTC
TRBJ1-1,TRBD1,TRBV4-1,CASSHWSGGTEAFF,TGCGCCAGCAGCCATTGGTCAGGGGGCACTGAAGCTTTCTTT
TRBJ2-5,TRBD1,TRBV5-5,CASSSLRGQGETQYF,TGTGCCAGCAGCTCCCTCAGGGGGCAAGGAGAGACCCAGTACTTC
TRBJ2-7,.,TRBV21-1,CASSKRLAGSYEQYF,TGTGCCAGCAGCAAAAGACTAGCGGGCTCCTACGAGCAGTACTTC
TRBJ2-5,TRBD2,TRBV5-1,CASSWTGTSKETQYF,TGCGCCAGCAGCTGGACCGGGACTAGCAAAGAGACCCAGTACTTC
TRBJ2-2,.,TRBV7-6,CASSLSSRNTGELFF,TGTGCCAGCAGCTTGTCATCTCGGAACACCGGGGAGCTGTTTTTT
TRBJ1-3,.,TRBV11-2,CASRAQERSGNTIYF,TGTGCCAGCAGAGCCCAGGAACGCTCTGGAAACACCATATATTTT